The sequence of this T cell receptor (beta chain) was determined in a study of T cell repertoires in cytomegalovirus infection. Study-level information: Recently identified HLA-C-restricted CMV epitopes were among the peptides used. A matching HLA type, together with CMV infection, was signaled by public TCR beta signatures. Overall study findings and caveats: What dominated the ex vivo response were HLA-C-restricted CMV-specific TCR beta clonotypes. People with CMV and the relevant HLA were identified by cumulative public TCR beta family frequency.

As to this clonotype: The antigen is not known.

Trimming removed 2 bases from V and 4 bases from J, with 5 bases in between. The germline gives CDR1 PRHDT, CDR2 FYEKMQ (reference sequence). The CDR3 covers 12 residues. TCRdb ran MiXCR on the reads and lists one entry per CDR3 protein. The sample records roughly 800,000 distinct CDR3 sequences, almost 30% being singletons. The sequencing here drew on cultured CD8+ T cells from PBMCs, taken from culture after CMV antigen stimulation. The sequence came from a human donor in good health (CMV status not recorded). Some clones in this sample may be carry-over from other donors' samples. This chain links TRBV13 with TRBJ1-1; D ambiguous. The DNA of the CDR3 is TGTGCCAGCAGCTTACCCCTCACTGAAGCTTTCTTT. As protein: CASSLPLTEAFF.